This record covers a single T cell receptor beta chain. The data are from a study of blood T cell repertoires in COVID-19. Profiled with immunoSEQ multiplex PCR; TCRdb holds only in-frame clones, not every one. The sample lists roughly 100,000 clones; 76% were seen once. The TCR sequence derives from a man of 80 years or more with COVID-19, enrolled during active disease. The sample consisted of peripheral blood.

This CDR3 reads CASSLNRGGSETQYF. DNA of the CDR3: TGTGCCAGCAGCTTAAACAGGGGGGGATCAGAGACCCAGTACTTC. V gene TRBV7-3 combines with J gene TRBJ2-5, with D perhaps TRBD1 (8 bases). Trimming left V 1 base short and J 4 bases short, with 13 bases between. Germline loops: CDR1 SGHTA, CDR2 FQGTGA. This CDR3 has 15 residues.